This TCR beta chain was found in a study of T cells in placental villitis. The libraries were made with immunoSEQ v4. Some clones are missing from TCRdb's copy, which holds only in-frame ones; the method was immunoSEQ multiplex PCR. In the table there are about 3,100 clones, approximately 79% of which are singletons. About this clone: Its antigen is unknown.

This CDR3 is 15 amino acids long. The germline CDR1 and CDR2 sequences are MNHEY and SVGAGI. V lost 4 bases, J lost 0 bases, and 9 bases lay in between. Five infectious villitis placentae: four cytomegalovirus, one Toxoplasma gondii. Younger maternal age, smaller fetuses, and preterm delivery or intrauterine demise in two cases marked infectious villitis. The study's findings and limits: Especially in controls, some T cells may have come from decidua, not villi.

The sample comprised placental tissue containing maternal and fetal cells. The receptor comes from a human patient with infectious villitis; the placental T cells may come from both mother and fetus. The chain carries TRBV6-5 and TRBJ1-4; D uncertain. The chain's CDR3 is CASSSEGTTNEKLFF. CDR3 in DNA: TGTGCCAGCAGTTCAGAAGGGACAACTAATGAAAAACTGTTTTTT.